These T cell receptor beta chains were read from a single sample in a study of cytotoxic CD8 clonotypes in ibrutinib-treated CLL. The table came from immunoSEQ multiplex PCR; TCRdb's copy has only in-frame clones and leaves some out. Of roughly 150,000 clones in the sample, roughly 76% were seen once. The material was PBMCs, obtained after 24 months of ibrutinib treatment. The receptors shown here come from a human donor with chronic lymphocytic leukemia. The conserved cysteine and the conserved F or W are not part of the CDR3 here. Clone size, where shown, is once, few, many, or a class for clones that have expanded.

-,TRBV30,AWRAGPTNEQY
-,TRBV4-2,ASSQEGEQF
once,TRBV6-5,ASRLTGSNEKLF
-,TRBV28,ASGWGRGTEAF
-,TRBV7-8,ASSLAQDRGNSPLH
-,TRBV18,ASSPGTSGNNEQF
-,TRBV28,ASTTPGAGRYEQY
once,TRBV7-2,ASSLGGTSNTGELF
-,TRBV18,ASSPPGLLQGTNQPQH
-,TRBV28,ASSLWASGGGEQY
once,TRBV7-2,ASSTGQGSYNEQF
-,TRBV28,ASSWFGYEQY
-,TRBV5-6,ASRAVSGANVLT
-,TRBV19,ASSMAGLADYNEQF
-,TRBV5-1,ASSTQGALSYNEQF
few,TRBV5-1,ASSLGQTGANVLT
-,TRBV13,ASSRRVLGEKLF
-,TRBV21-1,ASRSYNEQF
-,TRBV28,ASSSSGQGGDTQY
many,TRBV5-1,ASSLGLDSNQPQH
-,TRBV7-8,ASSRRPENTEAF
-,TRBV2,ASSESDSSAKNIQY
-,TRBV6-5,ATSGTGPHEQY
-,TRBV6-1,ASPPRAGKGGEQF
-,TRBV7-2,ASSLYGDTQY
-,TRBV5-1,ASSPLTGPNEQF
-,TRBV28,ASSFLRSDYKISGANVLT
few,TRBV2,ASSEDRGNNEQF
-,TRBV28,ASSWRTRTDTQY
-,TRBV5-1,ASSLTGTPGDT
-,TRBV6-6,ASSYPPGGSYEQY
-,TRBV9,ASSVGTGSSGANVLT
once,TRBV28,ASSLWPNTEAF
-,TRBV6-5,ASSYPQGGTQY
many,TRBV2,ASNRGAGGPSAYGYT
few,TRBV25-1,ASGSGDTDTQY
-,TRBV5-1,ASSLGAGVFEQY
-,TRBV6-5,ASSSGQASSYEQY
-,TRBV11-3,ASSLGGAYQETQY
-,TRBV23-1,ASSPPPRGYGYT
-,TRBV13,ASSLGRGSETQY